This T cell receptor (beta chain) was recovered during a study of T cells after yellow fever vaccination. Study results and caveats: It was the secondary response that reached its peak faster, day 5 versus 15, but it was weaker.

To note about this clonotype: The antigen is undetermined.

The CDR3 has 15 residues. V was shortened by 6 bases and J by 7 bases, with 21 bases between the two germline ends. Germline assignment: CDR1 MNHEY and CDR2 SMNVEV (reference sequence). TCRdb re-derived calls from the 5' RACE reads in MiXCR, one entry per CDR3 protein. The repertoire has 120,000 or so distinct CDR3 sequences, 13% to 15% of them found once; the top ten carry around 40%. The clonotype comes from a young man who received the YFV17D yellow fever vaccine. Sequenced material: CD8+ T cells sorted from PBMCs, taken 5 days after the yellow fever booster vaccination. This chain joins TRBV27 and TRBJ1-2; D gene ambiguous. The CDR3 nucleotides read TGTGCCAGCAGCCAACTGAACAACCCCCCAAGTGGCTACACCTTC. As protein: CASSQLNNPPSGYTF.